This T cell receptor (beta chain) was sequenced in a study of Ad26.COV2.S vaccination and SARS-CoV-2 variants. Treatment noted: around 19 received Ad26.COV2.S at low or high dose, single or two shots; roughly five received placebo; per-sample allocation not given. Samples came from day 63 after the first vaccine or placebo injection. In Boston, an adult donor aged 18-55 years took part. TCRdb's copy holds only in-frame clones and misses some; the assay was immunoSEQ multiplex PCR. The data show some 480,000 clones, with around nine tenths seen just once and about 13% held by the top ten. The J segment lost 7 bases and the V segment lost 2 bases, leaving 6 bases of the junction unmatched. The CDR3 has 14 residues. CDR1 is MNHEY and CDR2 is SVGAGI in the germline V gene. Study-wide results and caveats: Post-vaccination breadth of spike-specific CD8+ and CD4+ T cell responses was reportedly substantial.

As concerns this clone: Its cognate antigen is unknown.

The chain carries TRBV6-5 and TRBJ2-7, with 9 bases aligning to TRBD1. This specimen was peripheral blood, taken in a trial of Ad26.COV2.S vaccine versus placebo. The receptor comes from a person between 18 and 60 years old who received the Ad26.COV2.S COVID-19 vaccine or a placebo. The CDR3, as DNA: TGTGCCAGCAGTTACACAGGGGGCGCGGGTGAGCAGTACTTC. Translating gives CASSYTGGAGEQYF.